The source of this T cell receptor beta chain is a study of T cell responses to AZD1222 COVID-19 vaccine. Regarding the study as a whole: Spike-specific TCR repertoires showed rising breadth and depth after two AZD1222 doses. Repertoires were collected only later (after the peak T cell response had occurred). Reports indicate that nearly half of spike-specific TCRs are directed at unmutated variant regions. Donors in the cohort were predominantly white British and more often female, and clonal diversity was possibly underestimated.

CDR3 length equals 18 residues. Trimming cost V 0 bases and J 1 base; bases outside gene matches: 7. CDR1 is MNHEY, CDR2 SVGEGT, per germline. On this clone itself: Its antigen is not known.

Clones were sequenced by immunoSEQ multiplex PCR, and TCRdb holds only the in-frame ones, with some missing. This sample has about 120,000 clones, with approximately 90% found just once. This sequence joins TRBV6-2 or TRBV6-3 and TRBJ1-1, with 11 bases fitting TRBD1. This clonotype was sampled from an adult in good health. The sample consisted of peripheral blood, taken on day 0 of AZD1222 vaccination. CDR3 sequence: CASSYSRTGGAGNTEAFF. In DNA, the CDR3 is TGTGCCAGCAGTTACTCACGGACAGGGGGCGCGGGGAACACTGAAGCTTTCTTT.